One and the same sample provided the 7 T cell receptor beta chains below, sequenced in a study of vaccination and CD4 T cells after COVID-19. The Oncomine TCR Beta short-read assay generated sequence data from the DNA of cultured CD4+ T cells. One entry per CDR3 protein, called by TCRdb with MiXCR from the PCR reads. The sample consists of some 16,000 distinct CDR3 sequences, roughly 45% of them appearing once. Treatment indicated: roughly 10-day PBMC culture with coronavirus spike peptide pools or control peptides (ViraFEST assay). Their recognized antigens are unknown. The input for sequencing was CD4+ T cells from blood, cultured in vitro, taken after SARS-CoV-2 vaccination. These receptors were obtained from a human donor who had recovered from COVID-19.

J is TRBJ2-5 and V is TRBV25-1; D remains ambiguous. This CDR3 is built from 16 residues. V was cut by 5 bases and J by 0 bases, with 16 bases left in between. Germline V lookup: CDR1 MGHDK, CDR2 SYGVNS. Here the CDR3 DNA reads TGTGCCAGCAGTCCCTACCCCCTTAGCAACCAAGAGACCCAGTACTTC. This codes for CASSPYPLSNQETQYF.

The chain employs TRBV6-5 and TRBJ1-1; D might be TRBD1 (5 bases). The germline V gene has CDR1 MNHEY and CDR2 SVGAGI. CDR3 length: 14 amino acids. Deletions cut 0 bases from V and 7 bases from J, with 12 bases between. CDR3 DNA sequence: TGTGCCAGCAGTTACTCGTCGACAGCGAGTGAAGCTTTCTTT. Encoded protein: CASSYSSTASEAFF.

This rearrangement joins TRBV19 to TRBJ2-7; 7 bases align to TRBD1. This CDR3 is built from 13 residues. Germline CDR1 reads LNHDA; CDR2 reads SQIVND (reference sequence). Trimming removed 8 bases from V and 3 bases from J; junction bases left unmatched: 7. CDR3 in amino acids: CASQDRTGYEQYF. CDR3 in DNA: TGTGCCAGTCAGGACAGGACTGGCTACGAGCAGTACTTC.

The CDR3 nucleotides are TGTGCCAGCAGCCAAACACTTAATCAGCCCCAGCATTTT. Its protein product is CASSQTLNQPQHF. V usage is TRBV14 and J usage is TRBJ1-5, with no clear D. Deletions cut 2 bases from V and 4 bases from J, with 6 bases between. The germline V gene has CDR1 SGHDN and CDR2 FVKESK. The CDR3 is 13 residues long.

V usage is TRBV7-9 and J usage is TRBJ1-4, with 8 bases matching TRBD1. Germline trimming cut 3 bases from V and 5 bases from J; bases unmatched to any gene: 2. Per germline, CDR1 SEHNR and CDR2 FQNEAQ (reference sequence). The CDR3 runs to 14 residues. The CDR3 loop is CASSLRQGNEKLFF. The CDR3 nucleotides are TGTGCCAGCAGCTTGCGACAGGGGAATGAAAAACTGTTTTTT.

The rearrangement uses TRBV4-1 and TRBJ2-7, with 12 positions matching TRBD2. V shed 1 base, J shed 3 bases, and the junction held 10 bases outside the gene matches. The CDR3 loop spans 18 amino acids. CDR1 and CDR2 from the germline V gene are MGHRA and YSYEKL. CDR3 bases: TGCGCCAGCAGCCAAGTTTTCTTGACTAGCGGGAGCGTCTACGAGCAGTACTTC. Residues: CASSQVFLTSGSVYEQYF.

This clonotype came up once. This rearrangement joins TRBV5-4 to TRBJ2-7; no reliable D call. Germline V gives CDR1 SGHNT, CDR2 YYREEE (reference sequence). V shed 3 bases and J shed 0 bases, with 16 bases lying between them. This CDR3 is built from 16 residues. The CDR3 coding sequence is TGTGCCAGCAGCTCCAAAAGTCTCACCCACTCCTACGAGCAGTACTTC. Translated: CASSSKSLTHSYEQYF.